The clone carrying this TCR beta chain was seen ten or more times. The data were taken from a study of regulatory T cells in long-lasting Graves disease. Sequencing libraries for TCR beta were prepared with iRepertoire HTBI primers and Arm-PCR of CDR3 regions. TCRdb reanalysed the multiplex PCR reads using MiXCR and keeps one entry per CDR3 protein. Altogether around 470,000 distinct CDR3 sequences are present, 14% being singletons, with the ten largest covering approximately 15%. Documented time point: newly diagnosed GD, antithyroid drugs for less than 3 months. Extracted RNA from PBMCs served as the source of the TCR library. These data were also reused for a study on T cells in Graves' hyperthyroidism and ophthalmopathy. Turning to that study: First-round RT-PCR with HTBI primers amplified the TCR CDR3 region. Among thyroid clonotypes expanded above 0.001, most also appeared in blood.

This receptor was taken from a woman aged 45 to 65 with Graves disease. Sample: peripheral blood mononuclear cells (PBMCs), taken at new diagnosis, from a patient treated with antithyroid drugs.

The CDR3 sequence is CASSPGTSGVGIETQYF. Written as DNA, the CDR3 is TGTGCCAGCAGCCCGGGGACTAGCGGAGTCGGCATTGAGACCCAGTACTTC. V usage is TRBV7-9 and J usage is TRBJ2-5, with 11 positions matching TRBD2. The J segment lost 5 bases and the V segment lost 5 bases, leaving 13 bases of the junction unmatched. The germline CDR1 and CDR2 sequences are SEHNR and FQNEAQ (reference sequence). This CDR3 has 17 amino acids.